This TCR beta chain is from a study of T cell changes during pregnancy in multiple sclerosis. V lost 6 bases to trimming and J lost 7 bases, with 13 bases between them. Germline loops: CDR1 SEHNR, CDR2 FQNEAQ (reference sequence). The CDR3 loop spans 13 amino acids. The data were produced by immunoSEQ multiplex PCR, yet TCRdb's version contains in-frame clones alone and is incomplete. The profile shows just under 50,000 clones, about 91% of them singletons. The V gene is TRBV7-9, the J gene TRBJ2-1; D is perhaps TRBD1 (6 bases). The origin of this receptor is a female donor with multiple sclerosis, enrolled in a pregnancy study. Sequencing used CD8+ T cells from peripheral blood mononuclear cells, obtained after pregnancy. The CDR3 nucleotides read TGTGCCAGCAGTGTATCAGGGGCAAATGAGCAGTTCTTC. Amino acids: CASSVSGANEQFF. The variable domain in full, with the rest retrieved from reference TRBV7-9 and TRBJ2-1, is DTGVSQNPRHKITKRGQNVTFRCDPISEHNRLYWYRQTLGQGPEFLTYFQNEAQLEKSRLLSDRFSAERPKGSFSTLEIQRTEQGDSAMYLCASSVSGANEQFFGPGTRLTVL.